Sequencing of this T cell receptor beta chain was carried out in a study of CD4 and CD8 cells across lung adenocarcinoma regions. Donors had localized lung adenocarcinoma, a non-small cell lung cancer. In this sample, this clonotype turned up a few times. MiXCR was run by TCRdb on the PCR reads, yielding one entry per CDR3 protein. Of fewer than 15,000 distinct CDR3 sequences in the sample, under 75% were seen once. Sequencing was done on a sample of CD8+ T cells from the margin of a lung tumor. The clonotype comes from a female donor with lung adenocarcinoma. The CD4 and CD8 labels of this study may be unreliable.

The CDR3 coding sequence is TGTGCCAGCAGCTCCGCAGGGTTTGCAGATACGCAGTATTTT. Its protein product is CASSSAGFADTQYF. This chain uses TRBV7-2 with TRBJ2-3; maybe TRBD1 (5 bases). This CDR3 is 14 amino acids long. Germline values: CDR1 SGHTA, CDR2 FQGNSA. Trimming shortened V by 4 bases and J by 4 bases, and 12 bases separated the two germline ends.